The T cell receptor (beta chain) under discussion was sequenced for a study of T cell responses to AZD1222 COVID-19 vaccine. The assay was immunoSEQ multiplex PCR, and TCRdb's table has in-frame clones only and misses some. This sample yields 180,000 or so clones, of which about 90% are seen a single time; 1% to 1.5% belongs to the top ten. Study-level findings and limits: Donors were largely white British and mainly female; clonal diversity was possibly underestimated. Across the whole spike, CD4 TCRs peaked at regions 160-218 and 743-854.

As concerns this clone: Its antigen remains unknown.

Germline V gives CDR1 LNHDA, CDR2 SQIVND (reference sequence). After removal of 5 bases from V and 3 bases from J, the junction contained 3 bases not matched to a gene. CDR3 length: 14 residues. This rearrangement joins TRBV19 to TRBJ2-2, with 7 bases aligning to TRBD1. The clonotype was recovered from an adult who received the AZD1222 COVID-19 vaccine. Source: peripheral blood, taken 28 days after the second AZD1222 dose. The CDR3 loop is CASSGGQYTGELFF. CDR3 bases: TGTGCCAGTAGTGGGGGACAGTACACCGGGGAGCTGTTTTTT.